This TCR beta chain was profiled in a study of blood T cell repertoires in COVID-19. Study-level information: The analysed material was cDNA or gDNA that came from T cells, B-cell-depleted T cells, or PBMCs.

How the authors handled the data: Estimation of nucleated cell counts relied on the amplification of reference gene primers. The protocol was immunoSEQ multiplex PCR, while the TCRdb copy is restricted to in-frame clones and leaves out a portion. V and J calls and clone size are given by that table; D and trimming were obtained from the DNA. Among 380,000 or so clones listed, 70% to 85% were seen once. Germline V gene lookup returns CDR1 SGHDN and CDR2 FVKESK. The CDR3 contains 14 residues. Unmatched junction bases numbered 6, after V lost 3 bases and J lost 8 bases. This sequence was found in a human donor with acute or convalescent COVID-19. The donor label of this sample is uncertain. The sequenced sample was peripheral blood. The chain combines TRBV14 with TRBJ1-2; 10 nucleotides match TRBD1. As DNA, the CDR3 is TGTGCCAGCAGCCACCAAGGGACAGGGGACGGCTACACCTTC. Translated: CASSHQGTGDGYTF.